What follows are 13 T cell receptor beta chains derived from one specimen sequenced in a study of liver allograft versus peripheral blood T cells. Study as a whole: Transplanted livers held T cell receptor repertoires, and these were compared with repertoires in recipients' peripheral blood.

TCRdb itself ran the reads through MiXCR, one entry per CDR3 protein. The sample holds 10,000 to 15,000 distinct CDR3 sequences, 25% to 35% seen once. Receptors were obtained from a human patient who had a liver transplant. These T cells may partly come from the graft donor.

V is TRBV18 and J is TRBJ1-1; maybe TRBD1 (6 bases). CDR1 KGHSH and CDR2 LQKENI come from the germline V gene. V dropped 3 bases and J dropped 11 bases, with 19 bases sitting between them. The CDR3 is 14 residues long. The CDR3 nucleotides read TGTGCCAGCTCACCCGATATGACGGGGGGCAGGGCTTTCTTT. Amino acid sequence: CASSPDMTGGRAFF.

This chain uses TRBV25-1 with TRBJ1-5; D gene ambiguous. This CDR3 is built from 12 residues. CDR1 MGHDK and CDR2 SYGVNS come from the germline V gene. Trimming removed 8 bases from V and 2 bases from J, with 7 bases in between. The DNA for the CDR3 is TGTGCCAGCGCCTCGGGCAATCAGCCCCAGCATTTT. This codes for CASASGNQPQHF.

This clonotype was observed a handful of times. The genes are TRBV5-5 and TRBJ2-1; 7 bases agree with TRBD2. The CDR3 spans 15 residues. Germline CDR1 is SGHKS and CDR2 is YYEKEE (reference sequence). With 2 bases clipped from V and 4 bases from J, the junction kept 6 bases outside the gene matches. The DNA of the CDR3 is TGTGCCAGCAGCTTTGAAGCTAGCGGATACAATGAGCAGTTCTTC. This sequence encodes CASSFEASGYNEQFF.

This CDR3 reads CASAGQGIFNNQPQHF. The CDR3 region has the DNA TGTGCCAGCGCCGGACAGGGGATATTTAACAATCAGCCCCAGCATTTT. The chain uses TRBV6-1 and TRBJ1-5, with 9 nucleotides matching TRBD1. Germline V gene data show CDR1 as MNHNS and CDR2 as SASEGT. CDR3 length: 16 amino acids. Losses at the gene ends were 8 bases for V and 3 bases for J; bases not matched to a gene: 11.

Worth noting for this clonotype: A much larger clone lies a single base off, so this may be a read error. V is TRBV19 and J is TRBJ1-2, with 8 bases identical to TRBD1. The V gene's germline CDR1 is LNHDA and CDR2 SQIVND (reference sequence). This CDR3 spans 14 amino acids. CDR3 bases: TGTGCCAGTAGCCCCATGACAGGGGAAGATGGCTGCACCTTC. Translation: CASSPMTGEDGCTF.

This clonotype was counted many times. The CDR3 loop reads CASSLAGRGATNEKLFF. CDR3 in DNA: TGTGCCAGCAGTTTAGCAGGGAGGGGAGCAACTAATGAAAAACTGTTTTTT. J is TRBJ1-4 and V is TRBV28; D is perhaps TRBD1 (5 bases). The germline V and J ends were trimmed by 2 bases and 0 bases, with 13 bases remaining between them. The germline V gene has CDR1 MDHEN and CDR2 SYDVKM. The CDR3 spans 17 residues.

The chain recombines TRBV28 with TRBJ2-3; tentatively, D is TRBD2 (6 bases). There are 14 residues in the CDR3. V gave up 1 base and J gave up 3 bases, with 8 bases separating them. Germline V CDR1 and CDR2: MDHEN, SYDVKM. The CDR3 loop reads CASSLSGRTDTQYF. CDR3 coding DNA: TGTGCCAGCAGTTTATCGGGGAGGACAGATACGCAGTATTTT.

This clonotype was recorded a few times. The chain recombines TRBV12-3 or TRBV12-4 with TRBJ2-1; maybe TRBD1 (5 bases). The CDR3 is 15 residues long. Between the trimmed V and J ends, which lost 6 bases and 5 bases, there was a span of 17 bases. The CDR3 spells CASSSETGGNNEQFF. The CDR3 DNA reads as TGTGCCAGCAGCTCCGAAACAGGTGGGAACAATGAGCAGTTCTTC.

In its sample, this clonotype was seen a few times. The chain uses TRBV6-6 and TRBJ1-3; the match to TRBD1 covers 8 bases. The CDR3 covers 20 residues. Germline V gene sequence: CDR1 MNHNY, CDR2 SVGAGI (reference sequence). Germline trimming cut 0 bases from V and 2 bases from J; bases unmatched to any gene: 15. DNA for the CDR3: TGTGCCAGCAGTTACTCGTCAAGTTCGGCAGGGGGCTATACTGGAAACACCATATATTTT. Translation gives CASSYSSSSAGGYTGNTIYF.

In this sample, this clonotype is medium-sized. V gene TRBV19 combines with J gene TRBJ2-2; 9 bases are a match to TRBD1. With 3 bases clipped from V and 4 bases from J, the junction kept 3 bases outside the gene matches. The germline V gene has CDR1 LNHDA and CDR2 SQIVND (reference sequence). CDR3 length: 15 residues. CDR3 DNA sequence: TGTGCCAGTAGTATGTTGACAGGGGGCACCGGGGAGCTGTTTTTT. Its translation is CASSMLTGGTGELFF.

The CDR3 loop reads CASSLGRDRGRPYYGYTF. In nucleotides, the CDR3 is TGTGCCAGCAGCCTAGGGAGGGACAGGGGGCGCCCCTACTATGGCTACACCTTC. The chain employs TRBV7-2 and TRBJ1-2; 12 bases match TRBD1. Germline lookup yields CDR1 SGHTA and CDR2 FQGNSA. Losses at the gene ends were 5 bases for V and 3 bases for J; bases not matched to a gene: 13. The CDR3 contains 18 residues. Looking up the rest from reference TRBV7-2 and TRBJ1-2 gives the full variable domain: GAGVSQSPSNKVTEKGKDVELRCDPISGHTALYWYRQSLGQGLEFLIYFQGNSAPDKSGLPSDRFSAERTGGSVSTLTIQRTQQEDSAVYLCASSLGRDRGRPYYGYTFGSGTRLTVV.

The chain recombines TRBV12-3 or TRBV12-4 with TRBJ1-3; D may be TRBD1 (5 bases). V lost 7 bases, J lost 10 bases, and 14 bases lay in between. This CDR3 has 12 amino acids. The CDR3 loop reads CASTSGRGTIYF. As DNA, the CDR3 is TGTGCCAGCACCTCAGGGAGAGGTACCATATATTTT.

This clonotype is categorized as medium-sized (0.01 to 0.1%). This chain connects TRBV10-3 to TRBJ2-1, with D maybe TRBD2 (5 bases). V was shortened by 1 base and J by 10 bases, with 14 bases between the two germline ends. This CDR3 has 14 residues. CDR1 is ENHRY, CDR2 SYGVKD, per germline. CDR3 residues: CAISEFSEGWEQFF. The CDR3 DNA sequence: TGTGCCATCAGTGAGTTTAGTGAGGGCTGGGAGCAGTTCTTC.